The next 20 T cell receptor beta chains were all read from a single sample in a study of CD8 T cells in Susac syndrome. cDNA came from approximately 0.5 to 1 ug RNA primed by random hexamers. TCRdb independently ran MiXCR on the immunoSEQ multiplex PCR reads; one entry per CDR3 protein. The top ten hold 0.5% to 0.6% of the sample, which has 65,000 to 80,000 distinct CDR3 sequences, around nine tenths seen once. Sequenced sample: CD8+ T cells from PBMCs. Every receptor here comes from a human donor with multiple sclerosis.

The CDR3 sequence is CASRRGQGRTDTQYF. CDR3 coding DNA: TGCGCCAGCAGGCGAGGACAGGGCCGGACAGATACGCAGTATTTT. The chain combines TRBV10-2 with TRBJ2-3; 8 bases map to TRBD1. The CDR3 covers 15 residues. Trimming removed 6 bases from V and 3 bases from J; junction bases left unmatched: 8. Per the germline V gene, CDR1 is WSHSY and CDR2 is SAAADI.

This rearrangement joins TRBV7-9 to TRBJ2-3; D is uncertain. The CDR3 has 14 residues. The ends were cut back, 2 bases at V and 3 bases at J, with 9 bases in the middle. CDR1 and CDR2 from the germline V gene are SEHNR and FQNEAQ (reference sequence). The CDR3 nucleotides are TGTGCCAGCAGCTTAATTAGGAGAACAGATACGCAGTATTTT. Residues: CASSLIRRTDTQYF.

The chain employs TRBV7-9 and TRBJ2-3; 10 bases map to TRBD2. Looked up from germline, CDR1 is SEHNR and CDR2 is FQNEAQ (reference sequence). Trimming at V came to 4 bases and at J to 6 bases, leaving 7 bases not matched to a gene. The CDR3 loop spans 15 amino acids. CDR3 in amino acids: CASSSLAGMADTQYF. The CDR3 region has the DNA TGTGCCAGCAGCTCACTAGCGGGGATGGCGGATACGCAGTATTTT.

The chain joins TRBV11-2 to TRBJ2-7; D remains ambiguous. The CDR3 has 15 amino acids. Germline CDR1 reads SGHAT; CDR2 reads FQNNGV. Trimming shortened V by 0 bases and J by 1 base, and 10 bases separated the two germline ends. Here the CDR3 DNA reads TGTGCCAGCAGCTTAGATCCGGGCCTATCCTACGAGCAGTACTTC. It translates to CASSLDPGLSYEQYF.

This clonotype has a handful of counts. CDR3 protein: CASSQVGDFYGYTF. Written as DNA, the CDR3 is TGTGCCAGCAGCCAAGTCGGGGATTTCTATGGCTACACCTTC. The chain carries TRBV3-1 and TRBJ1-2; unclear D gene. This CDR3 spans 14 amino acids. V lost 1 base and J lost 4, with 10 bases in between. Germline lookup yields CDR1 LGHDT and CDR2 YNNKEL (reference sequence).

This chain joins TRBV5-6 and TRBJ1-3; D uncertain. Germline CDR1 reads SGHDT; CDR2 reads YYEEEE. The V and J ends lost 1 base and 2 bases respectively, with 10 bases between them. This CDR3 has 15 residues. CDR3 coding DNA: TGTGCCAGCAGCTTGTTTTCCGGGGCTGGAAACACCATATATTTT. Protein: CASSLFSGAGNTIYF.

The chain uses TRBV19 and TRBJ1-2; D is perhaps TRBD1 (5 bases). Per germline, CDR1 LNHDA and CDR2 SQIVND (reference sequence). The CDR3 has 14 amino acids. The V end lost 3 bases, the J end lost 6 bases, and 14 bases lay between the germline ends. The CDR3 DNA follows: TGTGCCAGTAGTATGGGACGGCTTATTGATGGCTACACCTTC. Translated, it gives CASSMGRLIDGYTF.

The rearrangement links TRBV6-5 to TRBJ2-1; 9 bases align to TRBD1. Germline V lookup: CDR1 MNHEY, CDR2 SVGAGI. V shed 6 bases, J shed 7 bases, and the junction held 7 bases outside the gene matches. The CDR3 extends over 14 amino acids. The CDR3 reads CASSTGGDGNEQFF. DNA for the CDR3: TGTGCCAGCAGCACAGGGGGCGATGGGAATGAGCAGTTCTTC.

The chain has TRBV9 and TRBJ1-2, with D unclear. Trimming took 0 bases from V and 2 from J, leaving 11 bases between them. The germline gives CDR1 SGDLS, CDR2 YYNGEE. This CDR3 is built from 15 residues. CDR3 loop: CASSVAETVNYGYTF. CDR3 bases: TGTGCCAGCAGCGTAGCCGAGACCGTAAACTATGGCTACACCTTC.

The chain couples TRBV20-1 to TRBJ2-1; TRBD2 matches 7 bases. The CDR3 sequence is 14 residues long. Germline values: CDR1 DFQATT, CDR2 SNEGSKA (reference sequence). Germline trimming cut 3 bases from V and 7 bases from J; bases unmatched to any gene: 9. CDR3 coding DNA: TGCAGTGCTAGTCAGCCTAGCGGTTGGAATGAGCAGTTCTTC. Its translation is CSASQPSGWNEQFF.

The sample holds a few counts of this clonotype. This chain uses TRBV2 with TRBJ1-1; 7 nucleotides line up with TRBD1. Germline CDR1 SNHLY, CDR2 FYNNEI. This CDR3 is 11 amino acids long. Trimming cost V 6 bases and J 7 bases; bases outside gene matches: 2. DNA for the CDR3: TGTGCCAGCAGCAGGGACAGTGAAGCTTTCTTT. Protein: CASSRDSEAFF.

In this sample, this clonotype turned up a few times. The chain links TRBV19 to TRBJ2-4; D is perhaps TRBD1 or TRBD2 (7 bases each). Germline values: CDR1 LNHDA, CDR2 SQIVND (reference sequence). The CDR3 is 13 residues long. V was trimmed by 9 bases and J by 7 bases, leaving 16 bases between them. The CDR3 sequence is CASQTGRGNIQYF. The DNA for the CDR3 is TGTGCCAGCCAGACAGGGCGGGGGAACATTCAGTACTTC.

CDR3 sequence reads: CATSDYGANYGYTF. The DNA of the CDR3 is TGTGCCACCAGTGATTACGGGGCGAACTATGGCTACACCTTC. This sequence joins TRBV24-1 and TRBJ1-2; maybe TRBD1 (5 bases). Trimming shortened V by 2 bases and J by 2 bases, and 8 bases separated the two germline ends. The CDR3 extends over 14 amino acids. The germline V gene encodes CDR1 KGHDR and CDR2 SFDVKD.

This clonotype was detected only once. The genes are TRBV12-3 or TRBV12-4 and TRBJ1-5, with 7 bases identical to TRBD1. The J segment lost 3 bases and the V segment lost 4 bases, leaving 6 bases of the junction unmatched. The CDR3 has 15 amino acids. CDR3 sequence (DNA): TGTGCCAGCAGTTCAACAGGGGACTTCAATCAGCCCCAGCATTTT. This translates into CASSSTGDFNQPQHF.

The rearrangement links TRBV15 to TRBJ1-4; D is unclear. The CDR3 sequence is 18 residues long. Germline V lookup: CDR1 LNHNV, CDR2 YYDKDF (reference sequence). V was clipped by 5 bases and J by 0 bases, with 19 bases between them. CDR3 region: CATSPQTAGAPTNEKLFF. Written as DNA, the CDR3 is TGTGCCACCAGCCCGCAGACGGCAGGCGCACCAACTAATGAAAAACTGTTTTTT.

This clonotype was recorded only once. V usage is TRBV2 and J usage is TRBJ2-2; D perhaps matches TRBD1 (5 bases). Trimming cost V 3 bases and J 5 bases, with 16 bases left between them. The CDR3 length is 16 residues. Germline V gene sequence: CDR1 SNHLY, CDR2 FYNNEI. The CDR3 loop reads CASSEGPIFLTGELFF. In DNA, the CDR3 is TGTGCCAGCAGTGAGGGGCCTATTTTCCTGACCGGGGAGCTGTTTTTT.

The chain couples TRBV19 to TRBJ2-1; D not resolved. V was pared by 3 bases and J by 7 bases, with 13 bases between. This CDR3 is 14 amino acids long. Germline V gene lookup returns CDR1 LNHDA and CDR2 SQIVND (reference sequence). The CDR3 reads CASSMSGFENEQFF. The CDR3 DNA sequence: TGTGCCAGTAGTATGTCCGGGTTTGAAAATGAGCAGTTCTTC.

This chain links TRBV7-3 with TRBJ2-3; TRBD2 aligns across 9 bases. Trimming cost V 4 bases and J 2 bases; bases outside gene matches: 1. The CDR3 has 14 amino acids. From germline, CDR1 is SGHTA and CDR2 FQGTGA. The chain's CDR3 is CASSSSGATDTQYF. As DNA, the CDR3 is TGTGCCAGCAGCTCTAGCGGGGCCACAGATACGCAGTATTTT.

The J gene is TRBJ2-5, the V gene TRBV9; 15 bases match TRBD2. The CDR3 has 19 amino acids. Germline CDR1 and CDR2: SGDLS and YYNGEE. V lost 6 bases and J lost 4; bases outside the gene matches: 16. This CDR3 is CASNSPAGTSGGQIETQYF. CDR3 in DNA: TGTGCCAGCAACTCTCCAGCCGGGACTAGCGGGGGGCAGATAGAGACCCAGTACTTC. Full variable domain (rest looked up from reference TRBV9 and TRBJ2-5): DSGVTQTPKHLITATGQRVTLRCSPRSGDLSVYWYQQSLDQGLQFLIQYYNGEERAKGNILERFSAQQFPDLHSELNLSSLELGDSALYFCASNSPAGTSGGQIETQYFGPGTRLLVL.

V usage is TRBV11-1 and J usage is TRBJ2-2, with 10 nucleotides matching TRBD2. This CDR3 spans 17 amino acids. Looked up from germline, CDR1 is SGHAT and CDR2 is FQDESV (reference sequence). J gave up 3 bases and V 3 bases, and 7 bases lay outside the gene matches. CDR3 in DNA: TGTGCCAGCAGCTTGTTAGCGGGGGGCGATTACACCGGGGAGCTGTTTTTT. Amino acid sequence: CASSLLAGGDYTGELFF.